This T cell receptor beta chain stems from a study of early T cells in non-severe SARS-CoV-2 infection (dated by TCRdb to about 2021). Concerning the study at large: Bulk RNA from unsorted whole blood was used for TCR sequencing, so alpha and beta chains could not be paired. Results the study describes overall, beyond this receptor: VDJdb matching was skewed toward anti-spike CD8 responses, so virus-specific expansions were likely underestimated and private and CD4 specificities were missed.

Set within a cohort of healthcare workers in London, UK, this nested case-control study involved weekly PCR testing of nasopharyngeal swabs along with blood sampling. Between 23 and 31 March 2020, the week of the UK lockdown, healthcare workers were enrolled and then followed up weekly for as long as 16 weeks. The V and J ends are trimmed by 2 bases and 7 bases, leaving 10 bases between them. CDR1 and CDR2, per the germline V gene, are SGHDT and YYEEEE. Including the terminal cysteine and phenylalanine, the CDR3 comprises 13 residues. Only the CDR3 part of the read is kept: 39 bases, read in frame from the first base. This clonotype was observed many times. There is no known antigen for this receptor. No much larger clonotype is one base removed from it; base qualities were not supplied. The library was obtained by 5' RACE. For sequencing, a NextSeq 500 was employed. In the TCR library protocol, unique molecular identifiers were attached to individual cDNA molecules to correct for PCR bias and sequencing error. TCR alpha and beta chains were both sequenced, and the abundances of alpha and beta sequences in each sample were closely correlated with each other. The paper's data handling went like this. Decombinator V4 was used to annotate the V gene, J gene and CDR3 of the TCR sequences. TCRs were defined as expanded if a significant change between any two time points was detected under a Poisson model with p below 0.0001. TCR abundances were normalised to the total number of TCRs sequenced per sample and expressed as counts per million. TRAV1-2 paired with TRAJ12, TRAJ20 or TRAJ33 defined MAIT TCRs, while TRAV10 paired with TRAJ18 defined iNKT TCRs. A search of VDJdb, accessed on 1 November 2021, was run for TCRs annotated to CMV, EBV and SARS-CoV-2, with TCRs annotated for multiple antigens excluded. Using fastp at Q25 and MiXCR, TCRdb reprocessed the public reads and kept productive beta chains. Rows matching on CDR3 protein sequence are summarized as one entry with the most common DNA and genes. The V and J calls here are based on TCRdb, not the publication. The sample data list some 26,000 distinct CDR3 sequences, and roughly 4.4% of these were observed just once. The ten most abundant clones make up 10% to 12% of the sample.

The source material was whole blood. Rearrangement joined TRBV5-6 to TRBJ2-1, with the identity of the D gene unclear. The origin of this receptor is an adult who was a healthcare worker with PCR-confirmed SARS-CoV-2 infection or an uninfected control (not recorded which). The CDR3 reads CASSFLTENEQFF. The DNA sequence is given as TGTGCCAGCAGCTTCCTAACGGAGAATGAGCAGTTCTTC.